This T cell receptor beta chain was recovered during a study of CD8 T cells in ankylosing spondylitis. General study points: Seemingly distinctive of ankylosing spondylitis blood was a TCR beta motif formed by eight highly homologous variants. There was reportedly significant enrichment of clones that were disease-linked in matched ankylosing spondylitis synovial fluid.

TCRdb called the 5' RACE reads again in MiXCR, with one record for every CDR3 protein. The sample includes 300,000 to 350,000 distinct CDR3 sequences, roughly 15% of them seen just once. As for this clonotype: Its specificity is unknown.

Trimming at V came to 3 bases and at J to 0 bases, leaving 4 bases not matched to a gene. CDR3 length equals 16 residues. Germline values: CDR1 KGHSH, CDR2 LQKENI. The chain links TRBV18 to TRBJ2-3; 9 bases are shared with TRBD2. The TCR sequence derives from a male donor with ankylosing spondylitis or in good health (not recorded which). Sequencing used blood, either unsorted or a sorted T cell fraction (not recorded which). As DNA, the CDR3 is TGTGCCAGCTCACCCAAGCGGGGGGACAGCACAGATACGCAGTATTTT. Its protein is CASSPKRGDSTDTQYF.